Each of the 23 T cell receptor beta chains below was sequenced from the same sample in a study of blood T cells in healthy people across ages. A second 7 to 11 cycle PCR used barcoded and J-beta primers. TCRdb re-derived calls from the 5' RACE reads in MiXCR, one entry per CDR3 protein. The data show about 400,000 distinct CDR3 sequences, more than 45% seen once. The sequenced sample was blood. Receptor source: a man in his fifties or sixties in good health.

This chain links TRBV4-3 with TRBJ2-4, with 8 bases matching TRBD1. The CDR3 is made up of 11 amino acids. V trimming: 5 bases; J trimming: 13 bases; junction bases outside the gene matches: 4. Germline V gene lookup returns CDR1 LGHNA and CDR2 YSLEER. CDR3 nucleotide sequence: TGCGCCAGCAGCGCAGGGGGCGGGCAGTACTTC. Its protein is CASSAGGGQYF.

The rearrangement links TRBV4-3 to TRBJ2-3; the match to TRBD1 covers 11 bases. J was trimmed by 5 bases and V by 0 bases; bases with no gene match: 10. Germline CDR1 LGHNA, CDR2 YSLEER. The CDR3 consists of 18 residues. The CDR3 is CASSQDPPGQGGGDTQYF. The CDR3 DNA reads as TGCGCCAGCAGCCAAGATCCACCGGGACAGGGGGGAGGAGATACGCAGTATTTT.

The rearrangement links TRBV24-1 to TRBJ2-1, with D tentatively TRBD2 (6 bases). There are 14 residues in the CDR3. Germline loops: CDR1 KGHDR, CDR2 SFDVKD. With 5 bases removed from V and 4 bases from J, the gap between germline ends came to 11 bases. The CDR3 here is CATSVGGSYNEQFF. The CDR3, as DNA: TGTGCCACCAGTGTCGGGGGTTCTTACAATGAGCAGTTCTTC.

This chain links TRBV6-1 with TRBJ2-4, with 10 bases that match TRBD1. The end of the DNA aligns better with TRBJ2-7, so the J call may be wrong. The CDR3 length is 14 residues. Germline CDR1 reads MNHNS; CDR2 reads SASEGT. In DNA form, the CDR3 reads TGTGCCAGCAGCGAGGCGACAGGGGGCGACGAGCAGTACTTC. It translates to CASSEATGGDEQYF.

The chain links TRBV20-1 to TRBJ2-5, with D maybe TRBD2 (6 bases). The CDR3 is made up of 13 amino acids. With 5 bases removed from V and 4 bases from J, the gap between germline ends came to 14 bases. Germline CDR1 DFQATT, CDR2 SNEGSKA (reference sequence). DNA for the CDR3: TGCAGTGCTGGCACGGGGGTGACAGAGACCCAGTACTTC. The encoded protein is CSAGTGVTETQYF.

CDR3 nucleotides: TGTGCCAGCAGTCTAACAGGGGGCCGAGACCAGTACTTC. It specifies CASSLTGGRDQYF. J is TRBJ2-5 and V is TRBV12-3 or TRBV12-4, with 9 bases that match TRBD1. After removal of 5 bases from V and 10 bases from J, the junction contained 8 bases not matched to a gene. This CDR3 region has 13 residues.

The chain combines TRBV29-1 with TRBJ2-7, with a possible D match to TRBD1 (6 bases). The CDR3 runs 13 residues. Germline V gene data show CDR1 as SQVTM and CDR2 as ANQGSEA. The V end lost 7 bases, the J end lost 0 bases, and 13 bases lay between the germline ends. The CDR3 reads CSATDSPSYEQYF. In DNA form, the CDR3 reads TGCAGCGCCACGGACAGCCCCTCCTACGAGCAGTACTTC.

This clonotype was detected a few times. The chain is built from TRBV20-1 and TRBJ2-3; weak D call: TRBD1 (5 bases). The CDR3 has 14 residues. Trimming removed 1 base at V and 2 bases at J, with 10 bases between. Germline V gene sequence: CDR1 DFQATT, CDR2 SNEGSKA (reference sequence). In nucleotides, the CDR3 is TGCAGTGCTAGAGTGGCAGGGATCACAGATACGCAGTATTTT. Its translation: CSARVAGITDTQYF.

This clonotype was observed at least ten times. The gene calls are TRBV11-1 and TRBJ2-3; D might be TRBD2 (5 bases). V was pared by 4 bases and J by 0 bases, with 11 bases between. The CDR3 consists of 15 residues. Germline-derived CDR1 and CDR2 are SGHAT and FQDESV (reference sequence). CDR3 sequence: CASSSEWTSTDTQYF. CDR3 DNA sequence: TGTGCCAGCAGCTCCGAATGGACTAGCACAGATACGCAGTATTTT.

The sample holds many counts of this clonotype. This chain connects TRBV6-1 to TRBJ2-1; TRBD2 aligns across 7 bases. CDR1 is MNHNS, CDR2 SASEGT, per germline. Unmatched junction bases numbered 13, after V lost 8 bases and J lost 6 bases. The CDR3 runs 15 residues. The CDR3 here is CASRSSGGRVNEQFF. The CDR3 coding sequence is TGTGCCAGCCGGTCGAGTGGCGGGAGAGTCAATGAGCAGTTCTTC.

This clonotype was recorded at least ten times. The chain has TRBV28 and TRBJ2-7; 11 positions agree with TRBD1. There are 13 residues in the CDR3. V lost 6 bases to trimming and J lost 3 bases; unmatched junction nucleotides: 1. Per the germline V gene, CDR1 is MDHEN and CDR2 is SYDVKM. CDR3 amino acids: CASRGTGGYEQYF. In DNA, the CDR3 is TGTGCCAGCAGGGGGACAGGGGGCTACGAGCAGTACTTC.

The rearrangement links TRBV19 to TRBJ2-1; 11 nucleotides agree with TRBD2. Unmatched junction bases numbered 5, after V lost 3 bases and J lost 7 bases. The germline gives CDR1 LNHDA, CDR2 SQIVND (reference sequence). This CDR3 is 15 amino acids long. CDR3 nucleotides: TGTGCCAGTAGTATCGATGGGACTAGCGGTAATGAGCAGTTCTTC. Amino acids: CASSIDGTSGNEQFF. Supplemented by reference TRBV19 and TRBJ2-1, the full variable domain reads DGGITQSPKYLFRKEGQNVTLSCEQNLNHDAMYWYRQDPGQGLRLIYYSQIVNDFQKGDIAEGYSVSREKKESFPLTVTSAQKNPTAFYLCASSIDGTSGNEQFFGPGTRLTVL.

The rearrangement joins TRBV20-1 to TRBJ2-3; D is possibly TRBD1 (6 bases). CDR1 is DFQATT, CDR2 SNEGSKA, per germline (reference sequence). The CDR3 totals 16 residues. The germline V and J ends were trimmed by 3 bases and 4 bases, with 20 bases remaining between them. CDR3 bases: TGCAGTGCTAGGAGCCCCCAAACAGGGTACCCAGATACGCAGTATTTT. It is translated as CSARSPQTGYPDTQYF.

The CDR3 protein is CASSGGRKASYGYTF. The CDR3 DNA follows: TGTGCCAGCAGTGGGGGGCGGAAAGCTAGCTATGGCTACACCTTC. The V gene is TRBV2, the J gene TRBJ1-2, with D tentatively TRBD1 (6 bases). Per germline, CDR1 SNHLY and CDR2 FYNNEI. The CDR3 is 15 amino acids. Deletions cut 4 bases from V and 4 bases from J, with 16 bases between.

Concerning this clonotype: At one boundary the junction diverges from the germline segment, which might be a read error. This chain links TRBV15 with TRBJ2-4, with 7 nucleotides matching TRBD2. The DNA end is a closer match to TRBJ2-5, so the J assignment may be wrong. CDR1 is LNHNV and CDR2 is YYDKDF in the germline V gene (reference sequence). The CDR3 runs to 13 residues. In DNA, the CDR3 is TGTGCCGCCAGCGGGACGGGGTCCGAGACCCAGTACTTC. Protein: CAASGTGSETQYF.

The genes are TRBV12-3 or TRBV12-4 and TRBJ1-5; no firm D call. The CDR3 covers 15 residues. Trimming left V 3 bases short and J 1 base short, with 10 bases between. The chain's CDR3 is CASSFGPWSNQPQHF. The CDR3 DNA reads TGTGCCAGCAGTTTCGGACCATGGAGCAATCAGCCCCAGCATTTT.

The V and J genes are TRBV14 and TRBJ2-3; D gene unclear. Trimming took 5 bases from V and 1 from J, leaving 7 bases between them. This CDR3 has 13 residues. Germline CDR1 reads SGHDN; CDR2 reads FVKESK. CDR3 nucleotide sequence: TGTGCCAGCAGCTTTGTCGGCACAGATACGCAGTATTTT. Protein product: CASSFVGTDTQYF.

The genes are TRBV20-1 and TRBJ2-3; 12 positions agree with TRBD2. Germline values: CDR1 DFQATT, CDR2 SNEGSKA (reference sequence). The CDR3 totals 17 residues. V was clipped by 0 bases and J by 2 bases; unmatched bases: 6. CDR3 sequence reads: CSARDPLAGGYTDTQYF. For the CDR3, the DNA is TGCAGTGCTAGAGACCCCCTAGCGGGGGGGTACACAGATACGCAGTATTTT.

Note on this clonotype: This may arise from a read error, as a much more abundant clone is one base away. The V call is TRBV6-5, the J call TRBJ1-6, with a tentative D call TRBD1 (5 bases). Germline loops: CDR1 MNHEY, CDR2 SVGAGI. V lost 6 bases to trimming and J lost 12 bases, with 18 bases between them. The CDR3 runs 14 residues. CDR3 sequence reads: CASRQEGSDLPLHF. CDR3 nucleotides: TGTGCCAGCAGGCAGGAGGGGTCAGATTTACCCCTCCACTTT.

V is TRBV12-3 or TRBV12-4 and J is TRBJ1-1, with D possibly being TRBD1 (5 bases). The CDR3 has 13 amino acids. V was trimmed by 7 bases and J by 4 bases, leaving 13 bases between them. The CDR3 sequence: CASTREGFTEAFF. The CDR3, as DNA: TGTGCCAGCACCCGGGAGGGGTTCACTGAAGCTTTCTTT.

The chain is built from TRBV5-1 and TRBJ2-3; no definite D call. Germline V gene sequence: CDR1 SGHRS, CDR2 YFSETQ. The CDR3 runs 12 residues. Trimming shortened V by 0 bases and J by 5 bases, and 4 bases separated the two germline ends. Here the CDR3 reads CASSLGLDTQYF. The CDR3 DNA is TGCGCCAGCAGCTTGGGTCTAGATACGCAGTATTTT.

The chain employs TRBV11-3 and TRBJ2-7; possible D gene TRBD1, 6 bases. CDR1 is SGHNT and CDR2 is YENEEA in the germline V gene. Trimming took off 5 bases at V and 4 bases at J, with 12 bases between the two ends. The CDR3 loop spans 13 amino acids. Here the CDR3 reads CASSRNQGYEQYF. For the CDR3, the DNA is TGTGCCAGCAGCCGGAACCAGGGGTACGAGCAGTACTTC.

The chain employs TRBV15 and TRBJ1-2; possible D gene TRBD1, 5 bases. V gave up 0 bases and J gave up 4 bases, with 12 bases separating them. The CDR3 runs to 15 residues. The germline gives CDR1 LNHNV, CDR2 YYDKDF (reference sequence). CDR3 sequence reads: CATSRDRDGPYGYTF. CDR3 DNA sequence: TGTGCCACCAGCAGAGATAGGGACGGACCCTATGGCTACACCTTC. Filled out from reference TRBV15 and TRBJ1-2, the complete variable domain reads DAMVIQNPRYQVTQFGKPVTLSCSQTLNHNVMYWYQQKSSQAPKLLFHYYDKDFNNEADTPDNFQSRRPNTSFCFLDIRSPGLGDTAMYLCATSRDRDGPYGYTFGSGTRLTVV.